This passage covers 2 T cell receptor beta chains from one sample sequenced in a study of cytomegalovirus exposure and HLA in healthy donors. Vbeta (60) and Jbeta (13) primers were used in the PCR. TCRdb's table, derived via immunoSEQ multiplex PCR, lists solely in-frame clones and lacks some. The top ten hold 2% to 2.5% of the sample, which has 300,000 or so clones, about 83% seen once. Sequencing used PBMCs. These receptors all stem from a woman aged 40 to 55 in good health and CMV-seropositive.

This clone was seen more than once but under ten times. J is TRBJ2-6 and V is TRBV30; the match to TRBD1 covers 8 bases. The V segment lost 2 bases and the J segment 0 bases; nucleotides outside the gene matches: 12. CDR1 is GTSNPN and CDR2 is SVGIG in the germline V gene (reference sequence). The CDR3 contains 19 residues. Here the CDR3 DNA reads TGTGCCTGGAGTCGCTACTCCGGGACAGGCAACTCTGGGGCCAACGTCCTGACTTTC. This codes for CAWSRYSGTGNSGANVLTF.

The chain is built from TRBV30 and TRBJ1-2; the D is unclear. The CDR3 has 11 residues. V lost 2 bases, J lost 7 bases, and 8 bases lay in between. Germline CDR1 and CDR2: GTSNPN and SVGIG (reference sequence). The CDR3 spells CAWSTGGGYTF. CDR3 nucleotide sequence: TGTGCCTGGAGTACCGGCGGTGGCTACACCTTC.